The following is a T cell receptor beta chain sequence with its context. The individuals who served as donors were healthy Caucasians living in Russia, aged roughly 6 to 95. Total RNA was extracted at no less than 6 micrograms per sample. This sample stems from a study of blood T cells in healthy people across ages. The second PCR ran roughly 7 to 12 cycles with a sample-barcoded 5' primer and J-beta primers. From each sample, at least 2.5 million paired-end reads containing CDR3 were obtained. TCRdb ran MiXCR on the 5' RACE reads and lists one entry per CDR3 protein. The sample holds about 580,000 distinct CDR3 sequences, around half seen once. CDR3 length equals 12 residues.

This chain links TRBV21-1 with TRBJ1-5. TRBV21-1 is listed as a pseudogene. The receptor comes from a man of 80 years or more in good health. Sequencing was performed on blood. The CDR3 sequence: CASSSGSPVQHF. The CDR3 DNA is TGTGCCAGCAGCAGCGGGTCTCCAGTCCAGCATTTT.